This T cell receptor (beta chain) stems from a study of Graves' ophthalmopathy and Graves' hyperthyroidism. Amplifying from RNA transcripts, the study obtained TCR beta CDR3 regions. First-round RT-PCR employed HTBI primers, with a second-round multiplex PCR after it. TCRdb re-called the multiplex PCR reads with MiXCR, one entry per CDR3 protein. This table holds about 740,000 distinct CDR3 sequences, approximately 40% found once. As the starting material, approximately 10 ml of fresh peripheral blood yielded the PBMCs. With regard to this clonotype: Its antigen is not identified.

Study-wide results and limits: Distinction of ophthalmopathy from stable hyperthyroidism by a 13-signature model reached roughly 85% sensitivity and roughly 81% specificity. Blood samples also showed most expanded thyroid clonotypes exceeding 0.001 frequency.

The trim removed 4 bases at V and 1 base at J, leaving 2 bases unmatched. The germline V gene encodes CDR1 SEHNR and CDR2 FQNEAQ (reference sequence). This CDR3 is built from 14 residues. This TCR was recovered from an adult man with Graves' ophthalmopathy. The J gene is TRBJ2-3, the V gene TRBV7-9; TRBD2 agrees at 7 bases. Sequences were obtained from peripheral blood. CDR3 sequence: CASSWAGGTDTQYF. CDR3 nucleotides: TGTGCCAGCAGCTGGGCGGGAGGCACAGATACGCAGTATTTT.